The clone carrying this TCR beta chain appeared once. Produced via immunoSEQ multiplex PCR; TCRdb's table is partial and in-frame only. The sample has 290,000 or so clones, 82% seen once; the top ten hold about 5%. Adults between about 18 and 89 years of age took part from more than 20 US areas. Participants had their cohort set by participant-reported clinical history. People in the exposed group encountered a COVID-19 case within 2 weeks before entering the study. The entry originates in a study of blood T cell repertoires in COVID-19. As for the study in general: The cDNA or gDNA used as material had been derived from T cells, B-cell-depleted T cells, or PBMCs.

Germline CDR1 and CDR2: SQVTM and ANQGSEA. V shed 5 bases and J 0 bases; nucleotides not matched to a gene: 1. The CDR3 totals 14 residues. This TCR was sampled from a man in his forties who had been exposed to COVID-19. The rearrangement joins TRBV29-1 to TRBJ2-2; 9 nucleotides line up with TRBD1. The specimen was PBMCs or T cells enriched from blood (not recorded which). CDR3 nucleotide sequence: TGCAGCGTTCGGACAGGGGCGAACACCGGGGAGCTGTTTTTT. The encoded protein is CSVRTGANTGELFF.